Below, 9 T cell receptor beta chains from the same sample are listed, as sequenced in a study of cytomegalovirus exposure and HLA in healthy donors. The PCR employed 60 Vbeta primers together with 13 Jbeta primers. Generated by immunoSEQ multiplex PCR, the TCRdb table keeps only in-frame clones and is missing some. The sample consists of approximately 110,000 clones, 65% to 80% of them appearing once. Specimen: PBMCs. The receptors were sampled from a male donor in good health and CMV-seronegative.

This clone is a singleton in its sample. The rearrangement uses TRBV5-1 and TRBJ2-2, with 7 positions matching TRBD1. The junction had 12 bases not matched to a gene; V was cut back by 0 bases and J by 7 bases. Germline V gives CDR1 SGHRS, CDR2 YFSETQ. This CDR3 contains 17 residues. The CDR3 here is CASSLARTGRQVGELFF. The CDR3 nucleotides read TGCGCCAGCAGCTTGGCACGGACAGGACGACAGGTCGGGGAGCTGTTTTTT.

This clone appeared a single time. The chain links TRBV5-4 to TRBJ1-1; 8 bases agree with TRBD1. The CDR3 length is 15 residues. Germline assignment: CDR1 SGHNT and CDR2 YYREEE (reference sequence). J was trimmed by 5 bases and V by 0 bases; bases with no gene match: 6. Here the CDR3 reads CASSLDSGGWTEAFF. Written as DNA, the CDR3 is TGTGCCAGCAGCTTGGACTCAGGGGGCTGGACTGAAGCTTTCTTT. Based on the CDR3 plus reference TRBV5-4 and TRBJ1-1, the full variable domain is ETGVTQSPTHLIKTRGQQVTLRCSSQSGHNTVSWYQQALGQGPQFIFQYYREEENGRGNFPPRFSGLQFPNYSSELNVNALELDDSALYLCASSLDSGGWTEAFFGQGTRLTVV.

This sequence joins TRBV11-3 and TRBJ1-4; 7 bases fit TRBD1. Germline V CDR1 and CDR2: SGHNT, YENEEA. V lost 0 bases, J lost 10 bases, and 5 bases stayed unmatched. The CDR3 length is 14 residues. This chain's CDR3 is CASSLEVSGGKLFF. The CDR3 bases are TGTGCCAGCAGCTTAGAAGTTTCAGGGGGAAAACTGTTTTTT.

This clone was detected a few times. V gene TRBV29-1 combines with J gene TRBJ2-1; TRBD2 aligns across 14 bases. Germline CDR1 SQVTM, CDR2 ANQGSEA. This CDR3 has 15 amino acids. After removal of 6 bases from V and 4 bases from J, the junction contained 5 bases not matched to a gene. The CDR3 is CSVTSGRGTYNEQFF. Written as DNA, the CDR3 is TGCAGCGTGACTAGCGGGAGGGGAACATACAATGAGCAGTTCTTC.

The DNA of the CDR3 is TGTGCCATCAGTGTCTTTGACTATGGCTACACCTTC. Translated, it gives CAISVFDYGYTF. The chain uses TRBV10-3 and TRBJ1-2; D remains unclear. V was clipped by 4 bases and J by 3 bases, with 6 bases between them. The CDR3 sequence is 12 residues long. Germline V gene lookup returns CDR1 ENHRY and CDR2 SYGVKD.

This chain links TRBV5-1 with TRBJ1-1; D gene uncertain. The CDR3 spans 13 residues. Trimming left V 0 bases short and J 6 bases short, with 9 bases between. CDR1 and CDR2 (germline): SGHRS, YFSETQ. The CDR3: CASSLATNPEAFF. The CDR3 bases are TGCGCCAGCAGCTTGGCCACTAACCCTGAAGCTTTCTTT.

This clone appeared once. DNA of the CDR3: TGTGCCAGCAGCTTAGATGCGGGCTACGAGCAGTACTTC. Translation: CASSLDAGYEQYF. The chain has TRBV11-2 and TRBJ2-7, with a possible D match to TRBD2 (5 bases). CDR3 length: 13 amino acids. Germline values: CDR1 SGHAT, CDR2 FQNNGV. Trimming took 0 bases from V and 3 from J, leaving 6 bases between them.

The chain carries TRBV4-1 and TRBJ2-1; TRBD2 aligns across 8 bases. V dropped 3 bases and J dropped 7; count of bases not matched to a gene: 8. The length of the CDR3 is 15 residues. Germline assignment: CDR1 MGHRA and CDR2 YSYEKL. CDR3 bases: TGCGCCAGCAGCCACCTGGGACTAGATCTGAATGAGCAGTTCTTC. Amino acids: CASSHLGLDLNEQFF.

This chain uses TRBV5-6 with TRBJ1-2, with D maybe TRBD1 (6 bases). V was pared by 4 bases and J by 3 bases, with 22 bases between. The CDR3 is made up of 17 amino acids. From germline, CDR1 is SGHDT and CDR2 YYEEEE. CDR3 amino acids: CASSPVLGGRGDYGYTF. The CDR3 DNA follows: TGTGCCAGCAGCCCCGTTTTGGGGGGGCGCGGGGACTATGGCTACACCTTC.